The source of this T cell receptor beta chain is a study of T cells expressing NK-cell markers. Overall study: Sorted T-cell subsets CD3+CD56+NKG2C+, CD3+CD56+NKG2C- and CD3+CD56-NKG2C+ were TCR beta-sequenced.

The CDR3 spans 11 residues. CDR1 and CDR2 (germline): KGHSH, LQKENI. One entry per CDR3 protein, without DNA, is what TCRdb gives after re-calling the 5' RACE reads. The sample data list about 260,000 distinct CDR3 sequences. The rearrangement uses TRBV18 and TRBJ2-3. Material for sequencing was blood T cells: a sorted CD56 or NKG2C T cell subset, CD4+ or CD8+ T cells, or bulk PBMC T cells (not recorded which). The receptor's source is a woman aged 18 to 75 in good health. The CDR3 is CASSPGDTQYF.